This TCR beta chain derives from a study of T cells after yellow fever vaccination. Notes on the study in general: Clonotypes shared by both compartments, CD4 and CD8, made up a small share.

TCRdb reprocessed the 5' RACE reads via MiXCR and lists one record per CDR3 protein. The sample lists a few hundred thousand distinct CDR3 sequences; approximately 6% were seen once. Trimming shortened V by 5 bases and J by 5 bases, and 13 bases separated the two germline ends. Germline CDR1 is MNHEY and CDR2 is SVGEGT. The length of the CDR3 is 14 residues. This clonotype showed up many times. Its antigen is not identified. V gene TRBV6-2 or TRBV6-3 combines with J gene TRBJ2-1; D is perhaps TRBD1 or TRBD2 (6 bases each). Sample: PBMCs, taken 5 days after the yellow fever booster vaccination. The receptor was derived from a man in his thirties or forties who received the YFV17D yellow fever vaccine. DNA of the CDR3: TGTGCCAGCAGTCCCGGGGGCAGAGACAATGAGCAGTTCTTC. It codes for CASSPGGRDNEQFF.